Sequencing of this TCR beta chain was carried out in a study of T cells expressing NK-cell markers. Whole-study findings and limits: The CD3+CD56-NKG2C+ fraction of a handful of donors was likewise dominated by these clonotypes. As a fraction of CD8+ T cells, dominant NKG2C+ clonotypes reached roughly 1.0-7.5% in six donors.

In germline, CDR1 is SGHNT, CDR2 YYREEE (reference sequence). The CDR3 contains 17 residues. On this clonotype itself: The antigen remains unidentified.

TCRdb re-called the 5' RACE reads and gives one entry per CDR3 protein, without DNA. This table lists a few hundred thousand distinct CDR3 sequences. This sequence joins TRBV5-4 and TRBJ2-1. Material: blood T cells: a sorted CD56 or NKG2C T cell subset, CD4+ or CD8+ T cells, or bulk PBMC T cells (not recorded which). The source of this sequence is a man between 18 and 69 years old in good health. The chain's CDR3 is CASSLGLTGIYNNEQFF. Full variable domain (outside the CDR3, taken from reference TRBV5-4 and TRBJ2-1): ETGVTQSPTHLIKTRGQQVTLRCSSQSGHNTVSWYQQALGQGPQFIFQYYREEENGRGNFPPRFSGLQFPNYSSELNVNALELDDSALYLCASSLGLTGIYNNEQFFGPGTRLTVL.